Presented here are 21 T cell receptor beta chains from one specimen sequenced in a study of CD8+ T cells in alopecia areata. TCR sequencing used cDNA made by reverse transcription of extracted RNA. The data were produced by immunoSEQ multiplex PCR, yet TCRdb's version contains in-frame clones alone and is incomplete. The sample carries a few hundred thousand clones, more than 55% recorded once. Regarding treatment: oral pan-JAK inhibitor, 5-10 mg twice daily. Specimen: CD4+ T cells sorted from blood, collected at week 44, from a patient treated with tofacitinib. The source is a human donor with alopecia areata.

This chain joins TRBV9 and TRBJ1-2, with 11 bases fitting TRBD1. Germline-derived CDR1 and CDR2 are SGDLS and YYNGEE. This CDR3 comprises 14 residues. The trim removed 3 bases at V and 4 bases at J, leaving 2 bases unmatched. The CDR3 here is CASSGTGGSYGYTF. The CDR3 region has the DNA TGTGCCAGCAGCGGGACAGGGGGCAGCTATGGCTACACCTTC.

The chain couples TRBV29-1 to TRBJ2-1; D may be TRBD1 or TRBD2 (5 bases each). Trimming removed 3 bases from V and 8 bases from J, with 8 bases in between. This CDR3 is 11 amino acids long. Germline loops: CDR1 SQVTM, CDR2 ANQGSEA. The CDR3 sequence: CSVEKGHEQFF. Here the CDR3 DNA reads TGCAGCGTTGAGAAGGGACATGAGCAGTTCTTC.

The J gene is TRBJ1-5, the V gene TRBV30; TRBD1 might be the D (5 bases). The CDR3 is 13 residues long. Germline values: CDR1 GTSNPN, CDR2 SVGIG (reference sequence). Trimming removed 0 bases from V and 10 bases from J, with 13 bases in between. The CDR3 spells CAWSVRGPPPQHF. The CDR3 coding sequence is TGTGCCTGGAGTGTAAGGGGTCCTCCCCCCCAGCATTTT.

This rearrangement joins TRBV11-2 to TRBJ2-7; 10 bases map to TRBD2. The germline V gene encodes CDR1 SGHAT and CDR2 FQNNGV. The V and J ends lost 3 bases and 4 bases, in that order; junction bases with no gene match: 3. This CDR3 has 14 amino acids. CDR3 sequence reads: CASSFMTSGYEQYF. CDR3 nucleotides: TGTGCCAGCAGCTTCATGACTAGCGGGTACGAGCAGTACTTC.

The chain uses TRBV25-1 and TRBJ1-6; TRBD1 matches 8 bases. The germline V gene encodes CDR1 MGHDK and CDR2 SYGVNS. The CDR3 is 14 amino acids. The ends lost 5 bases at V and 9 bases at J; junction bases unmatched: 6. In DNA form, the CDR3 reads TGTGCCAGCAGTTCACAGGGGGGGAGTTCACCCCTCCACTTT. Encoded protein: CASSSQGGSSPLHF. The whole variable domain, filled in from reference TRBV25-1 and TRBJ1-6, reads EADIYQTPRYLVIGTGKKITLECSQTMGHDKMYWYQQDPGMELHLIHYSYGVNSTEKGDLSSESTVSRIRTEHFPLTLESARPSHTSQYLCASSSQGGSSPLHFGNGTRLTVT.

To note about this clone: This sample also contains other DNA sequences that code for the same CDR3. J is TRBJ1-1 and V is TRBV29-1; D is undetermined. Looked up from germline, CDR1 is SQVTM and CDR2 is ANQGSEA. The CDR3 sequence is 11 residues long. Trimming stripped 6 bases from V and 2 bases from J, with 7 bases between. The CDR3 protein is CSVRENTEAFF. In nucleotides, the CDR3 is TGCAGCGTAAGAGAAAACACTGAAGCTTTCTTT.

The gene calls are TRBV9 and TRBJ2-6; possibly TRBD1 for D (8 bases). With 3 bases removed from V and 0 bases from J, the gap between germline ends came to 28 bases. CDR1 is SGDLS and CDR2 is YYNGEE in the germline V gene. The CDR3 is 22 residues long. CDR3 residues: CASSAGRSRGGTGNSGANVLTF. CDR3 coding DNA: TGTGCCAGCAGCGCCGGTAGATCTCGGGGAGGGACAGGAAACTCTGGGGCCAACGTCCTGACTTTC.

This clone was observed a few times. The chain combines TRBV10-3 with TRBJ2-1, with 10 bases identical to TRBD2. Germline V gives CDR1 ENHRY, CDR2 SYGVKD. This CDR3 comprises 15 residues. The junction had 1 base not matched to a gene; V was cut back by 4 bases and J by 1 base. This chain's CDR3 is CAISGTSGSYNEQFF. CDR3 bases: TGTGCCATCAGTGGGACTAGCGGATCCTACAATGAGCAGTTCTTC.

This clone was detected only a few times. The chain combines TRBV29-1 with TRBJ2-5; no definite D call. The CDR3 consists of 14 residues. The V gene lost 3 bases and the J gene lost 5 bases, with 16 bases spanning the gap. CDR1 is SQVTM and CDR2 is ANQGSEA in the germline V gene. This CDR3 reads CSVEGLGSWETQYF. CDR3 in DNA: TGCAGCGTTGAGGGTCTGGGGTCGTGGGAGACCCAGTACTTC.

This chain uses TRBV7-9 with TRBJ1-2; D is uncertain. From germline, CDR1 is SEHNR and CDR2 FQNEAQ (reference sequence). The CDR3 consists of 12 residues. With 5 bases removed from V and 8 bases from J, the gap between germline ends came to 12 bases. CDR3: CASSHTSRGYTF. In nucleotides, the CDR3 is TGTGCCAGCAGCCATACCTCGAGGGGCTACACCTTC.

This rearrangement joins TRBV6-5 to TRBJ1-2, with D possibly matching TRBD1 (5 bases). The germline CDR1 and CDR2 sequences are MNHEY and SVGAGI. There are 12 residues in the CDR3. V lost 6 bases to trimming and J lost 8 bases, with 13 bases between them. As DNA, the CDR3 is TGTGCCAGCAGGGGACTGGGCCACGGCTACACCTTC. This codes for CASRGLGHGYTF.

The CDR3 here is CASSLGTGGYTF. The CDR3 bases are TGTGCCAGCAGCTTAGGGACAGGGGGCTACACCTTC. This chain connects TRBV11-2 to TRBJ1-2, with 8 bases lining up with TRBD1. V shed 1 base, J shed 8 bases, and the junction held 0 bases outside the gene matches. The CDR3 totals 12 residues. Germline CDR1 is SGHAT and CDR2 is FQNNGV.

This chain links TRBV28 with TRBJ1-5; TRBD1 aligns across 9 bases. The CDR3 contains 14 residues. Per germline, CDR1 MDHEN and CDR2 SYDVKM. Trimming took 8 bases from V and 7 from J; bases not matched to a gene: 9. CDR3 DNA: TGTGCCAGCTCCGGGACAGGGATTAAACAGCCCCAGCATTTT. Protein: CASSGTGIKQPQHF.

The rearrangement links TRBV7-3 to TRBJ2-5; D tentatively fits TRBD1 or TRBD2 (5 bases each). Germline V gives CDR1 SGHTA, CDR2 FQGTGA. This CDR3 has 14 amino acids. V lost 4 bases to trimming and J lost 5 bases, with 14 bases between them. CDR3 nucleotide sequence: TGTGCCAGCAGCTCGGGACGGCCGGGGGAGACCCAGTACTTC. Its translation: CASSSGRPGETQYF.

This chain uses TRBV29-1 with TRBJ2-2; no reliable D call. This CDR3 region has 11 residues. The germline V gene encodes CDR1 SQVTM and CDR2 ANQGSEA. The V end lost 3 bases, the J end lost 6 bases, and 5 bases lay between the germline ends. CDR3 region: CSVEEPGELFF. Written as DNA, the CDR3 is TGCAGCGTTGAGGAGCCCGGGGAGCTGTTTTTT.

The rearrangement links TRBV25-1 to TRBJ1-6; D unresolved. Trimming left V 4 bases short and J 7 bases short, with 8 bases between. This CDR3 is built from 13 residues. Germline V CDR1 and CDR2: MGHDK, SYGVNS. In DNA form, the CDR3 reads TGTGCCAGCAGTGCACAGACAAATTCACCCCTCCACTTT. The encoded protein is CASSAQTNSPLHF.

This rearrangement joins TRBV15 to TRBJ2-5, with TRBD1 matching 7 bases. The CDR3 has 14 amino acids. CDR1 is LNHNV, CDR2 YYDKDF, per germline (reference sequence). With V trimmed by 1 base and J by 5 bases, 4 bases remained unmatched. The chain's CDR3 is CATSRGGGTETQYF. CDR3 nucleotide sequence: TGTGCCACCAGCAGAGGAGGGGGCACGGAGACCCAGTACTTC.

The rearrangement links TRBV2 to TRBJ2-3; D possibly uses TRBD1 or TRBD2 (6 bases each). The CDR3 contains 16 residues. V lost 0 bases to trimming and J lost 4 bases, with 14 bases between them. Germline lookup yields CDR1 SNHLY and CDR2 FYNNEI. In nucleotides, the CDR3 is TGTGCCAGCAGTGAAGCGATGGGGGGCGAGGCAGATACGCAGTATTTT. Encoded protein: CASSEAMGGEADTQYF.

The table lists this clone with a few counts. This rearrangement joins TRBV29-1 to TRBJ1-1, with D uncertain. The CDR3 totals 13 residues. Germline V lookup: CDR1 SQVTM, CDR2 ANQGSEA. With 2 bases removed from V and 1 base from J, the gap between germline ends came to 8 bases. The CDR3 DNA reads as TGCAGCGTTGAATCGAGGGCGAACACTGAAGCTTTCTTT. Encoded protein: CSVESRANTEAFF.

This clone was recorded many times. This chain joins TRBV2 and TRBJ2-6, with D unclear. Germline V gene lookup returns CDR1 SNHLY and CDR2 FYNNEI. The CDR3 is made up of 13 amino acids. Trimming shortened V by 7 bases and J by 0 bases, and 4 bases separated the two germline ends. This CDR3 reads CASKSSGANVLTF. The CDR3 DNA reads as TGTGCCAGCAAAAGCTCTGGGGCCAACGTCCTGACTTTC.

The rearrangement joins TRBV29-1 to TRBJ2-2, with TRBD1 matching 7 bases. The J segment lost 6 bases and the V segment lost 4 bases, leaving 5 bases of the junction unmatched. Germline V gives CDR1 SQVTM, CDR2 ANQGSEA. The CDR3 loop spans 13 amino acids. This chain's CDR3 is CSVGRGYSGELFF. CDR3 DNA sequence: TGCAGCGTTGGCAGGGGGTATTCCGGGGAGCTGTTTTTT.